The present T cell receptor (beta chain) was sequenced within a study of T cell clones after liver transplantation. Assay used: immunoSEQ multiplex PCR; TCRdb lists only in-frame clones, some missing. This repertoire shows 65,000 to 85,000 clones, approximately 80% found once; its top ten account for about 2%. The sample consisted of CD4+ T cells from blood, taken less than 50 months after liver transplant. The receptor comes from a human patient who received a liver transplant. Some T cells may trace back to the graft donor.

CDR3 nucleotides: TGTGCCAGCTCACTAATGACGGAAGGCAACACTGAAGCTTTCTTT. As protein: CASSLMTEGNTEAFF. V usage is TRBV18 and J usage is TRBJ1-1; D unclear. Trimming pared 4 bases from V and 2 bases from J, leaving 14 bases between. There are 15 residues in the CDR3. The germline gives CDR1 KGHSH, CDR2 LQKENI.